The 4 T cell receptor beta chains reported below all come from one sample, sequenced in a study of cytomegalovirus exposure and HLA in healthy donors. PCR amplification relied on 60 Vbeta primers (plus 13 Jbeta primers). Method: immunoSEQ multiplex PCR; TCRdb's copy keeps in-frame clones and lacks some. The sample lists roughly 250,000 clones; approximately 84% were seen once. Material for sequencing was PBMCs. The receptors come from a woman aged 40 to 50 in good health and CMV-seropositive.

A remark on this clone: An end of the junction does not agree with germline; a read error may underlie this. The gene calls are TRBV19 and TRBJ2-4, with 7 bases identical to TRBD1. CDR3 size: 15 residues. Looked up from germline, CDR1 is LNHDA and CDR2 is SQIVND (reference sequence). The CDR3 DNA is TGTGCCAGTAGTGGTTGGGGGACAGCCAAAAACAGTCAGTACTTC. Translating gives CASSGWGTAKNSQYF.

The chain links TRBV4-3 to TRBJ2-1; 13 bases align to TRBD2. CDR3 length: 17 amino acids. Germline V lookup: CDR1 LGHNA, CDR2 YSLEER. The ends lost 3 bases at V and 2 bases at J; junction bases unmatched: 4. The chain's CDR3 is CASSHYGTSGTYNEQFF. The CDR3 nucleotides read TGCGCCAGCAGCCATTACGGGACTAGCGGGACCTACAATGAGCAGTTCTTC.

V is TRBV9 and J is TRBJ2-1; tentatively, D is TRBD1 (6 bases). V dropped 0 bases and J dropped 9 bases, with 19 bases sitting between them. The CDR3 covers 16 residues. The germline V gene encodes CDR1 SGDLS and CDR2 YYNGEE. CDR3 region: CASSVENTGSYPEQFF. The CDR3 nucleotides are TGTGCCAGCAGCGTAGAGAATACAGGGAGTTACCCTGAGCAGTTCTTC.

The rearrangement links TRBV5-1 to TRBJ2-2; TRBD1 aligns across 9 bases. This CDR3 has 15 residues. After removal of 3 bases from V and 3 bases from J, the junction contained 3 bases not matched to a gene. Germline V gene lookup returns CDR1 SGHRS and CDR2 YFSETQ. CDR3 sequence: CASSSGTGYTGELFF. In DNA, the CDR3 is TGCGCCAGCAGCTCCGGGACAGGGTACACCGGGGAGCTGTTTTTT. The entire variable domain, with the rest obtained from reference TRBV5-1 and TRBJ2-2, is as follows: KAGVTQTPRYLIKTRGQQVTLSCSPISGHRSVSWYQQTPGQGLQFLFEYFSETQRNKGNFPGRFSGRQFSNSRSEMNVSTLELGDSALYLCASSSGTGYTGELFFGEGSRLTVL.